This T cell receptor beta chain was retrieved from a study of OX40 agonist ivuxolimab in advanced cancers. The repertoire was sequenced with immunoSEQ multiplex PCR; TCRdb's copy has only in-frame clones and lacks some. Here the sample spans tens of thousands of clones, about 88% being singletons. This clone was observed once. The limits of the CDR3 on the DNA are not certain, so only TCRdb's listed CDR3 is given. Other DNA sequences in the same sample also yield this CDR3. The CDR3 is made up of 12 amino acids, end residues included. Per germline, CDR1 SNHLY and CDR2 FYNNEI. The origin of this receptor is an adult with an advanced solid tumor such as melanoma, head and neck, liver or kidney cancer. The chain uses TRBV2 and TRBJ1-1. Sequenced material: CD4+ or CD8+ T cells sorted from blood, taken in a trial of the OX40 agonist ivuxolimab. The CDR3 protein is CATSSWGLGAFF.